Listed below are T cell receptor beta chains from one sample, sequenced in a study of blood T cells in healthy people across ages. TCRdb recomputed calls from the 5' RACE reads with MiXCR, one row per CDR3 protein. Among around 1,000,000 distinct CDR3 sequences listed, 20% to 25% were seen once. In addition, the sample was reused for a study of T cells of mothers and their children.

Sequencing was done on a sample of blood. The receptor set was obtained from a girl aged 2-10 years in good health. CDR3s include the opening cysteine and the closing phenylalanine or tryptophan. D genes are given only for firm matches. The size of a clone is reported for some rows only, either as once, few or many, or as a class for expanded clones.

d_call: NA; j_call: TRBJ2-7; v_call: TRBV4-3; clone_size: NA; cdr3_nt: TGCGCCAGCAGCCCGGAGTTGGGGGGCGAGCAGTACTTC; cdr3_aa: CASSPELGGEQYF
d_call: TRBD1; j_call: TRBJ2-3; v_call: TRBV5-1; clone_size: NA; cdr3_nt: TGCGCCAGCAGCTTGGGAGGGGGACAGAACACAGATACGCAGTATTTT; cdr3_aa: CASSLGGGQNTDTQYF
d_call: TRBD1; j_call: TRBJ1-5; v_call: TRBV29-1; clone_size: few; cdr3_nt: TGCAGCGTCCAGGGGGAAGGCAATCAGCCCCAGCATTTT; cdr3_aa: CSVQGEGNQPQHF
d_call: TRBD2; j_call: TRBJ2-7; v_call: TRBV4-1; clone_size: NA; cdr3_nt: TGCGCCAGCAGCCAACTGTCTAGCGGGGACTACGAGCAGTACTTC; cdr3_aa: CASSQLSSGDYEQYF
d_call: NA; j_call: TRBJ2-5; v_call: TRBV29-1; clone_size: few; cdr3_nt: TGCAGCGTTCTCCAAGAGGGCGCAGGGACCCAGTACTTC; cdr3_aa: CSVLQEGAGTQYF
d_call: NA; j_call: TRBJ2-6; v_call: TRBV28; clone_size: few; cdr3_nt: TGTGCCAGCAGTTACCCGATGGTGACCTCTGGGGCCAACGTCCTGACTTTC; cdr3_aa: CASSYPMVTSGANVLTF
d_call: TRBD1; j_call: TRBJ2-7; v_call: TRBV4-2; clone_size: NA; cdr3_nt: TGTGCCAGCAGCCAAGATAGGGGGGACAGGGAGAACTACGAGCAGTACTTC; cdr3_aa: CASSQDRGDRENYEQYF
d_call: NA; j_call: TRBJ2-5; v_call: TRBV2; clone_size: NA; cdr3_nt: TGTGCCAGCAGTGACTCGTTTAATCCGAGGGACAAGCTCCAAGAGACCCAGTACTTC; cdr3_aa: CASSDSFNPRDKLQETQYF
d_call: NA; j_call: TRBJ2-7; v_call: TRBV6-2/TRBV6-3; clone_size: NA; cdr3_nt: TGTGCCAGCAGTTACTCGAGGTCGGACTCCTACGAGCAGTACTTC; cdr3_aa: CASSYSRSDSYEQYF
d_call: NA; j_call: TRBJ2-7; v_call: TRBV20-1; clone_size: NA; cdr3_nt: TGCAGTGCTAGAACCGGGCACTCCTACGAGCAGTACTTC; cdr3_aa: CSARTGHSYEQYF
d_call: NA; j_call: TRBJ2-4; v_call: TRBV4-1; clone_size: NA; cdr3_nt: TGCGCCAGCAGCCAAGATACTCCCCTGACCAAAAACATTCAGTACTTC; cdr3_aa: CASSQDTPLTKNIQYF
d_call: NA; j_call: TRBJ1-3; v_call: TRBV12-3/TRBV12-4; clone_size: NA; cdr3_nt: TGTGCCAGCAGTTTAAGCCTAGGCTCTGGAAACACCATATATTTT; cdr3_aa: CASSLSLGSGNTIYF
d_call: NA; j_call: TRBJ1-5; v_call: TRBV28; clone_size: few; cdr3_nt: TGTGCCAGCAGTTTTTCCCTCGGACCCATGCGATATCAGCCCCAGCATTTT; cdr3_aa: CASSFSLGPMRYQPQHF
d_call: TRBD2; j_call: TRBJ2-1; v_call: TRBV4-1; clone_size: few; cdr3_nt: TGCGCCAGCAGCTCCTCCCCTAGCGGGAGGGCCAAGGGTGAGCAGTTCTTC; cdr3_aa: CASSSSPSGRAKGEQFF
d_call: NA; j_call: TRBJ2-5; v_call: TRBV7-2; clone_size: many; cdr3_nt: TGTGCCAGCAGCCGGACAGGAGGGGAGACCCAGTACTTC; cdr3_aa: CASSRTGGETQYF
d_call: TRBD1; j_call: TRBJ1-2; v_call: TRBV6-5; clone_size: few; cdr3_nt: TGTGCCAGCAGTAGGGGACAGGATTATGGCTACACCTTC; cdr3_aa: CASSRGQDYGYTF
d_call: NA; j_call: TRBJ2-7; v_call: TRBV3-1; clone_size: many; cdr3_nt: TGTGCCAGCAGCCCGGACAGTCCCTACGAGCAGTACTTC; cdr3_aa: CASSPDSPYEQYF
d_call: NA; j_call: TRBJ2-7; v_call: TRBV29-1; clone_size: NA; cdr3_nt: TGCAGCGTTTGGGGTATCCACGAGCAGTACTTC; cdr3_aa: CSVWGIHEQYF
d_call: NA; j_call: TRBJ1-1; v_call: TRBV12-3/TRBV12-4; clone_size: NA; cdr3_nt: TGTGCCAGCAGAAACAGGTTCGGGGAAGCTTTCTTT; cdr3_aa: CASRNRFGEAFF
d_call: NA; j_call: TRBJ2-1; v_call: TRBV7-2; clone_size: few; cdr3_nt: TGTGCCAGCAGCTTATGGGCCTTCCTCAATGAGCAGTTCTTC; cdr3_aa: CASSLWAFLNEQFF
d_call: TRBD1; j_call: TRBJ2-3; v_call: TRBV29-1; clone_size: NA; cdr3_nt: TGCAGCGTTGAACCACGGACAGGGGATGGAGATACGCAGTATTTT; cdr3_aa: CSVEPRTGDGDTQYF
d_call: TRBD2; j_call: TRBJ2-1; v_call: TRBV20-1; clone_size: few; cdr3_nt: TGCAGTGCTAGGTCGCTAGCGGGAGATGTTGAGCAGTTCTTC; cdr3_aa: CSARSLAGDVEQFF
d_call: NA; j_call: TRBJ1-1; v_call: TRBV28; clone_size: few; cdr3_nt: TGTGCCAGCAGTTTCCCCCCCGTGGGGGGCAACACTGAAGCTTTCTTT; cdr3_aa: CASSFPPVGGNTEAFF
d_call: TRBD1; j_call: TRBJ1-2; v_call: TRBV12-3/TRBV12-4; clone_size: NA; cdr3_nt: TGTGCCAGCAGTTTAACAGGGGGAGTGGGCTACACCTTC; cdr3_aa: CASSLTGGVGYTF
d_call: TRBD2; j_call: TRBJ2-2; v_call: TRBV29-1; clone_size: few; cdr3_nt: TGCAGCGTTGAAGAACTAGCGCGGAACACCGGGGAGCTGTTTTTT; cdr3_aa: CSVEELARNTGELFF
d_call: TRBD1; j_call: TRBJ2-3; v_call: TRBV7-6; clone_size: few; cdr3_nt: TGTGCCAGCAGCCCCGGACAGGGGATGCATACGCAGTATTTT; cdr3_aa: CASSPGQGMHTQYF
d_call: TRBD2; j_call: TRBJ2-5; v_call: TRBV7-2; clone_size: few; cdr3_nt: TGTGCCAGCAGCTTTATTCCTAGCGGAGAGACCCAGTACTTC; cdr3_aa: CASSFIPSGETQYF
d_call: TRBD1; j_call: TRBJ2-7; v_call: TRBV28; clone_size: NA; cdr3_nt: TGTGCCAGCAGTTTAGGTGGGACAGGGGGCGGGGAGCAGTACTTC; cdr3_aa: CASSLGGTGGGEQYF
d_call: TRBD2; j_call: TRBJ2-3; v_call: TRBV20-1; clone_size: NA; cdr3_nt: TGCAGTGCTAGAGGACTAGCGGACGGGAGAGATACGCAGTATTTT; cdr3_aa: CSARGLADGRDTQYF
d_call: NA; j_call: TRBJ1-1; v_call: TRBV7-9; clone_size: few; cdr3_nt: TGTGCCAGCGACGTGGGATTGAACACTGAAGCTTTCTTT; cdr3_aa: CASDVGLNTEAFF
d_call: TRBD2; j_call: TRBJ2-5; v_call: TRBV7-3; clone_size: few; cdr3_nt: TGTGCCAGCAGTAGTAGCGGGAGGACTCACCAAGAGACCCAGTACTTC; cdr3_aa: CASSSSGRTHQETQYF
d_call: NA; j_call: TRBJ2-7; v_call: TRBV11-1; clone_size: NA; cdr3_nt: TGTGCCAGCAGCTCAATCGCCTACGAGCAGTACTTC; cdr3_aa: CASSSIAYEQYF
d_call: NA; j_call: TRBJ1-1; v_call: TRBV6-1; clone_size: NA; cdr3_nt: TGTGCCAGCACGGGTATAGGGAAGACTGAAGCTTTCTTT; cdr3_aa: CASTGIGKTEAFF
d_call: NA; j_call: TRBJ1-4; v_call: TRBV7-9; clone_size: few; cdr3_nt: TGTGCCAGCAGCTTGGCACCTCTAATTGGCTACAATGAAAAACTGTTTTTT; cdr3_aa: CASSLAPLIGYNEKLFF
d_call: TRBD2; j_call: TRBJ2-7; v_call: TRBV6-5; clone_size: NA; cdr3_nt: TGTGCCAGCAGTTACGGGCCCAGCGGGAGGGCCCGCGAGCAGTACTTC; cdr3_aa: CASSYGPSGRAREQYF
d_call: NA; j_call: TRBJ2-7; v_call: TRBV4-1; clone_size: few; cdr3_nt: TGCGCCAGCAGCCAAAACGTCATGATCTCCTACGAGCAGTACTTC; cdr3_aa: CASSQNVMISYEQYF
d_call: TRBD1; j_call: TRBJ2-3; v_call: TRBV11-2; clone_size: few; cdr3_nt: TGTGCCAGCAGCTTACTTACCGGGACAGGGTGGGGGTCCGCAGATACGCAGTATTTT; cdr3_aa: CASSLLTGTGWGSADTQYF
d_call: NA; j_call: TRBJ2-1; v_call: TRBV27; clone_size: few; cdr3_nt: TGTGCCAGCAGTCGGGCCGGAGCGACGGACTACTACAATGAGCAGTTCTTC; cdr3_aa: CASSRAGATDYYNEQFF
d_call: TRBD1; j_call: TRBJ2-7; v_call: TRBV29-1; clone_size: NA; cdr3_nt: TGCAGCGTTGAAGGTACAGGGGAAACCTACGAGCAGTACTTC; cdr3_aa: CSVEGTGETYEQYF
d_call: NA; j_call: TRBJ2-1; v_call: TRBV20-1; clone_size: few; cdr3_nt: TGCAGTGCTACCTACCCGGGACACTCCTACAATGAGCAGTTCTTC; cdr3_aa: CSATYPGHSYNEQFF
d_call: NA; j_call: TRBJ1-4; v_call: TRBV10-3; clone_size: NA; cdr3_nt: TGTGCCATCAGCAGGGAGGATGAAAAGCTGTTTTTT; cdr3_aa: CAISREDEKLFF
d_call: NA; j_call: TRBJ2-5; v_call: TRBV5-1; clone_size: many; cdr3_nt: TGCGCCAGCAGCTTGTGGGGCGGGGAGGAGACCCAGTACTTC; cdr3_aa: CASSLWGGEETQYF